The next 27 T cell receptor beta chains were all read from a single sample in a study of cytomegalovirus exposure and HLA in healthy donors. The PCR contained 60 Vbeta and 13 Jbeta primers. Profiled with immunoSEQ multiplex PCR; TCRdb holds only in-frame clones, not every one. The top ten clones hold 3.5% to 5% of a sample with some 140,000 clones, around 74% of them seen once. The sequenced material came from PBMCs. The receptor set was obtained from a young man in good health and CMV-seropositive.

The chain couples TRBV30 to TRBJ2-7; 9 nucleotides line up with TRBD2. Germline CDR1 GTSNPN, CDR2 SVGIG (reference sequence). The V gene end was trimmed by 0 bases and the J gene end by 0 bases; junction bases not matched to a gene: 6. This CDR3 spans 16 amino acids. The CDR3 reads CAWSVTLAGLSYEQYF. The CDR3 DNA reads TGTGCCTGGAGTGTAACACTAGCGGGCCTCTCCTACGAGCAGTACTTC.

The gene calls are TRBV5-1 and TRBJ2-3, with 7 bases lining up with TRBD1. The CDR3 is 14 residues long. Germline CDR1 and CDR2: SGHRS and YFSETQ. V dropped 8 bases and J dropped 2; count of bases not matched to a gene: 8. The CDR3 is CASSTGDNTDTQYF. DNA of the CDR3: TGCGCCAGTTCAACAGGGGATAACACAGATACGCAGTATTTT.

A few counts support this clone. The chain has TRBV7-2 and TRBJ2-2; the match to TRBD2 covers 11 bases. With 3 bases clipped from V and 5 bases from J, the junction kept 5 bases outside the gene matches. In germline, CDR1 is SGHTA, CDR2 FQGNSA. CDR3 length equals 16 residues. CDR3 residues: CASSLKGTSGTGELFF. The CDR3 coding sequence is TGTGCCAGCAGCTTGAAGGGGACTAGCGGAACCGGGGAGCTGTTTTTT.

The gene calls are TRBV2 and TRBJ2-7; possible D gene TRBD2, 6 bases. The CDR3 loop spans 14 amino acids. Trimming cost V 7 bases and J 1 base, with 14 bases left between them. CDR1 SNHLY and CDR2 FYNNEI come from the germline V gene. The CDR3 DNA sequence: TGTGCCAGCACGGGGGAGACTAGATCCTACGAGCAGTACTTC. Its protein product is CASTGETRSYEQYF.

The CDR3 sequence: CASSQEGGITMNTEAFF. The CDR3 nucleotides are TGTGCCAGCAGCCAAGAGGGGGGGATTACCATGAACACTGAAGCTTTCTTT. The J gene is TRBJ1-1, the V gene TRBV14, with D maybe TRBD1 (5 bases). The CDR3 spans 17 residues. Germline CDR1 reads SGHDN; CDR2 reads FVKESK. Trimming stripped 0 bases from V and 0 bases from J, with 14 bases between. Supplemented by reference TRBV14 and TRBJ1-1, the full variable domain reads EAGVTQFPSHSVIEKGQTVTLRCDPISGHDNLYWYRRVMGKEIKFLLHFVKESKQDESGMPNNRFLAERTGGTYSTLKVQPAELEDSGVYFCASSQEGGITMNTEAFFGQGTRLTVV.

The gene calls are TRBV7-9 and TRBJ2-5; D unresolved. Per the germline V gene, CDR1 is SEHNR and CDR2 is FQNEAQ (reference sequence). The ends were cut back, 5 bases at V and 0 bases at J, with 7 bases in the middle. The CDR3 covers 13 residues. The CDR3 here is CASSPLYQETQYF. The CDR3 nucleotides are TGTGCCAGCAGCCCCCTCTACCAAGAGACCCAGTACTTC.

In DNA, the CDR3 is TGTGCCAGCTCACCTCGGGGAGGTTCGGAAACTGAAGCTTTCTTT. This gives the protein CASSPRGGSETEAFF. The gene calls are TRBV18 and TRBJ1-1; D is uncertain. CDR3 length: 15 amino acids. V shed 3 bases and J shed 5 bases, with 16 bases lying between them. From germline, CDR1 is KGHSH and CDR2 LQKENI.

A few counts support this clone. The chain couples TRBV6-6 to TRBJ2-3; D is ambiguous. The CDR3 sequence is 15 residues long. Germline CDR1 is MNHNY and CDR2 is SVGAGI (reference sequence). Trimming left V 0 bases short and J 4 bases short, with 11 bases between. CDR3 amino acids: CASSYSVTQADTQYF. CDR3 sequence (DNA): TGTGCCAGCAGTTACTCAGTTACTCAGGCAGATACGCAGTATTTT.

The chain has TRBV7-9 and TRBJ1-1; 7 bases are a match to TRBD1. The CDR3 covers 16 residues. Germline V CDR1 and CDR2: SEHNR, FQNEAQ (reference sequence). V trimming: 5 bases; J trimming: 0 bases; junction bases outside the gene matches: 9. The CDR3 sequence is CASSQRQGPMNTEAFF. The CDR3 DNA reads TGTGCCAGCAGCCAAAGACAGGGACCCATGAACACTGAAGCTTTCTTT.

V usage is TRBV4-1 and J usage is TRBJ2-7; 12 nucleotides align to TRBD2. The V segment lost 4 bases and the J segment 3 bases; nucleotides outside the gene matches: 4. Germline CDR1 is MGHRA and CDR2 is YSYEKL. There are 15 residues in the CDR3. This chain's CDR3 is CASSLSTSGSYEQYF. CDR3 nucleotide sequence: TGCGCCAGCAGCCTCTCGACTAGCGGGAGCTACGAGCAGTACTTC.

This clone was detected a few times. The rearrangement uses TRBV5-1 and TRBJ2-2; 13 bases align to TRBD2. Germline assignment: CDR1 SGHRS and CDR2 YFSETQ. Germline trimming cut 3 bases from V and 0 bases from J; bases unmatched to any gene: 8. This CDR3 has 19 residues. The CDR3 spells CASSWTPGTSGTNTGELFF. The CDR3 DNA reads as TGCGCCAGCAGCTGGACCCCCGGGACTAGCGGGACGAACACCGGGGAGCTGTTTTTT.

The V call is TRBV7-8, the J call TRBJ2-5, with TRBD2 matching 9 bases. Unmatched junction bases numbered 9, after V lost 2 bases and J lost 5 bases. The CDR3 extends over 16 amino acids. Germline CDR1 SGHVS, CDR2 FQNEAQ. CDR3 sequence: CASSLSPAGGGETQYF. DNA of the CDR3: TGTGCCAGCAGCTTAAGCCCAGCGGGGGGCGGGGAGACCCAGTACTTC. Using reference TRBV7-8 and TRBJ2-5 for the parts outside the CDR3, the full variable domain is GAGVSQSPRYKVAKRGQDVALRCDPISGHVSLFWYQQALGQGPEFLTYFQNEAQLDKSGLPSDRFFAERPEGSVSTLKIQRTQQEDSAVYLCASSLSPAGGGETQYFGPGTRLLVL.

This clone is a singleton in its sample. The chain couples TRBV6-1 to TRBJ1-2; 7 nucleotides align to TRBD1. This CDR3 is 13 amino acids long. Trimming cost V 6 bases and J 4 bases; bases outside gene matches: 5. The germline gives CDR1 MNHNS, CDR2 SASEGT. The CDR3: CASRPGDSYGYTF. In nucleotides, the CDR3 is TGTGCCAGCAGACCTGGGGACAGCTATGGCTACACCTTC.

The rearrangement joins TRBV5-6 to TRBJ1-4, with 7 nucleotides matching TRBD1. The CDR3 totals 15 residues. Trimming at V came to 3 bases and at J to 5 bases, leaving 7 bases not matched to a gene. Germline V gives CDR1 SGHDT, CDR2 YYEEEE. In DNA form, the CDR3 reads TGTGCCAGCAGCTCACAAGGCAGGGGGAATGAAAAACTGTTTTTT. Encoded protein: CASSSQGRGNEKLFF.

The chain couples TRBV5-1 to TRBJ2-5, with 12 bases matching TRBD2. V dropped 4 bases and J dropped 7; count of bases not matched to a gene: 8. CDR1 SGHRS and CDR2 YFSETQ come from the germline V gene. The CDR3 has 15 residues. CDR3 nucleotides: TGCGCCAGCAGCCAGATGACTAGCGGGGGCGGGACCCAGTACTTC. Its translation is CASSQMTSGGGTQYF.

The chain has TRBV5-4 and TRBJ1-6; TRBD1 matches 8 bases. CDR3 length: 13 amino acids. Germline CDR1 reads SGHNT; CDR2 reads YYREEE (reference sequence). The V gene end was trimmed by 2 bases and the J gene end by 11 bases; junction bases not matched to a gene: 3. The CDR3 sequence: CASSFDRGPPLHF. The CDR3 bases are TGTGCCAGCAGCTTTGACAGGGGTCCACCCCTCCACTTT.

This chain joins TRBV27 and TRBJ1-5; the D gene is possibly TRBD1 (6 bases). V was cut by 3 bases and J by 7 bases, with 16 bases left in between. The CDR3 runs to 15 residues. The germline gives CDR1 MNHEY, CDR2 SMNVEV (reference sequence). CDR3 in amino acids: CASSFRGLGDQPQHF. The CDR3 DNA sequence: TGTGCCAGCAGTTTTAGGGGGTTGGGGGACCAGCCCCAGCATTTT.

The CDR3 nucleotides read TGTGCCAGCAGCTACTTACCCCGAGTCTATGGCTACACCTTC. Its protein is CASSYLPRVYGYTF. The chain joins TRBV7-8 to TRBJ1-2; D call uncertain. The CDR3 loop spans 14 amino acids. V lost 4 bases, J lost 4 bases, and 13 bases lay in between. Germline V lookup: CDR1 SGHVS, CDR2 FQNEAQ. Supplemented by reference TRBV7-8 and TRBJ1-2, the full variable domain reads GAGVSQSPRYKVAKRGQDVALRCDPISGHVSLFWYQQALGQGPEFLTYFQNEAQLDKSGLPSDRFFAERPEGSVSTLKIQRTQQEDSAVYLCASSYLPRVYGYTFGSGTRLTVV.

Written as DNA, the CDR3 is TGCGCCAGCAGCTTTGGGACAGGGGGCGAGACCCAGTACTTC. It codes for CASSFGTGGETQYF. The V and J genes are TRBV5-1 and TRBJ2-5; 12 nucleotides agree with TRBD1. The CDR3 is made up of 14 amino acids. Trimming cost V 2 bases and J 5 bases; bases outside gene matches: 1. Germline V gives CDR1 SGHRS, CDR2 YFSETQ.

This clone was counted between two and nine times. The rearrangement uses TRBV28 and TRBJ1-5; D may be TRBD1 (5 bases). There are 14 residues in the CDR3. Germline lookup yields CDR1 MDHEN and CDR2 SYDVKM. With 6 bases removed from V and 0 bases from J, the gap between germline ends came to 9 bases. The DNA of the CDR3 is TGTGCCAGCAGCCCCAGGGATAGCAATCAGCCCCAGCATTTT. This encodes CASSPRDSNQPQHF.

This rearrangement joins TRBV5-4 to TRBJ2-5, with 12 positions matching TRBD2. The V segment lost 0 bases and the J segment 2 bases; nucleotides outside the gene matches: 2. Germline V gene sequence: CDR1 SGHNT, CDR2 YYREEE (reference sequence). This CDR3 has 16 residues. CDR3 in DNA: TGTGCCAGCAGCTTGGCTAGCGGGGGGGTACAAGAGACCCAGTACTTC. Protein sequence: CASSLASGGVQETQYF.

The V and J genes are TRBV2 and TRBJ1-4, with D possibly matching TRBD1 (6 bases). The CDR3 consists of 15 residues. Germline V CDR1 and CDR2: SNHLY, FYNNEI. Trimming cost V 7 bases and J 0 bases, with 12 bases left between them. The CDR3 here is CASNPGQATNEKLFF. CDR3 sequence (DNA): TGTGCCAGCAACCCGGGACAAGCAACTAATGAAAAACTGTTTTTT.

The rearrangement joins TRBV2 to TRBJ1-6, with D uncertain. The V end was cut by 8 bases, the J end by 6 bases, with 11 bases between. This CDR3 is built from 13 residues. Germline lookup yields CDR1 SNHLY and CDR2 FYNNEI. The CDR3 loop reads CASHASSNSPLHF. CDR3 DNA sequence: TGTGCCAGCCACGCCAGTTCTAATTCACCCCTCCACTTT.

The chain uses TRBV5-1 and TRBJ1-6; tentatively, D is TRBD1 (6 bases). The V gene lost 4 bases and the J gene lost 10 bases, with 12 bases spanning the gap. Looked up from germline, CDR1 is SGHRS and CDR2 is YFSETQ. This CDR3 region has 13 residues. The CDR3 DNA sequence: TGCGCCAGCAGCACCGGACAGCTCTCACCCCTCCACTTT. This gives the protein CASSTGQLSPLHF.

The genes are TRBV29-1 and TRBJ1-2; 11 nucleotides agree with TRBD1. The junction had 12 bases not matched to a gene; V was cut back by 3 bases and J by 9 bases. CDR3 length equals 15 residues. CDR1 SQVTM and CDR2 ANQGSEA come from the germline V gene. The CDR3 bases are TGCAGCGTTGACCTAGCCGCGGGACAGGGGGGAAGCTACACCTTC. Translating it yields CSVDLAAGQGGSYTF.

This sequence joins TRBV21-1 and TRBJ2-7; the tabulated D call, TRBD2, remains unverified against the DNA. TRBV21-1 is listed as a pseudogene. The CDR3 spans 15 residues. CDR3 sequence reads: CASSTGLAGTYEQYF. CDR3 bases: TGTGCCAGCAGCACCGGACTAGCGGGTACCTACGAGCAGTACTTC.

The chain combines TRBV30 with TRBJ2-5, with a weak D call TRBD2 (6 bases). This CDR3 region has 11 residues. The V end was cut by 7 bases, the J end by 8 bases, with 14 bases between. Germline loops: CDR1 GTSNPN, CDR2 SVGIG (reference sequence). In nucleotides, the CDR3 is TGTGCCTCAATCCAGGGAGGCACCCAGTACTTC. Amino acid sequence: CASIQGGTQYF. Drawing the rest from reference TRBV30 and TRBJ2-5, the complete variable domain is SQTIHQWPATLVQPVGSPLSLECTVEGTSNPNLYWYRQAAGRGLQLLFYSVGIGQISSEVPQNLSASRPQDRQFILSSKKLLLSDSGFYLCASIQGGTQYFGPGTRLLVL.